Shown below are 25 T cell receptor beta chains from a single sample sequenced in a study of blood T cell repertoires in COVID-19. Produced via immunoSEQ multiplex PCR; TCRdb's table is partial and in-frame only. The table has about 490,000 clones, 70% to 90% seen once. Specimen: peripheral blood. Every receptor here comes from a human donor in a cohort sampled during active COVID-19.

The table lists this clone with a few counts. This rearrangement joins TRBV3-1 (or the pseudogene TRBV3-2) to TRBJ1-3; D possibly corresponds to TRBD1 (5 bases). V gave up 1 base and J gave up 2 bases, with 6 bases separating them. The CDR3 length is 14 residues. Germline values: CDR1 LGHDT, CDR2 YNNKEL (reference sequence). CDR3 in amino acids: CASSQVRAGNTIYF. CDR3 nucleotide sequence: TGTGCCAGCAGCCAAGTCAGGGCTGGAAACACCATATATTTT.

This clone was recorded at least ten times. V and J are TRBV19 and TRBJ2-3, with TRBD2 matching over 12 bases. The J segment lost 4 bases and the V segment lost 1 base, leaving 0 bases of the junction unmatched. The germline gives CDR1 LNHDA, CDR2 SQIVND (reference sequence). CDR3 size: 15 residues. CDR3 bases: TGTGCCAGTAGTATAGCTAGCGGGAGGGCAGATACGCAGTATTTT. Its translation is CASSIASGRADTQYF.

J is TRBJ2-5 and V is TRBV18; D gene unclear. V was shortened by 6 bases and J by 5 bases, with 7 bases between the two germline ends. The CDR3 sequence is 11 residues long. The germline V gene encodes CDR1 KGHSH and CDR2 LQKENI. This CDR3 reads CASSERETQYF. In nucleotides, the CDR3 is TGTGCCAGCTCGGAGAGGGAGACCCAGTACTTC.

The chain joins TRBV3-1 (or the pseudogene TRBV3-2) to TRBJ1-2, with TRBD1 as a possible D gene (6 bases). The V end lost 6 bases, the J end lost 6 bases, and 17 bases lay between the germline ends. Germline lookup yields CDR1 LGHDT and CDR2 YNNKEL (reference sequence). This CDR3 is 14 amino acids long. CDR3: CASSILQGRNGYTF. The DNA of the CDR3 is TGTGCCAGCAGTATTCTACAGGGAAGGAATGGCTACACCTTC.

V gene TRBV29-1 combines with J gene TRBJ2-7, with 11 nucleotides matching TRBD2. Germline lookup yields CDR1 SQVTM and CDR2 ANQGSEA. CDR3 length: 14 amino acids. V gave up 4 bases and J gave up 9 bases; unmatched junction bases: 11. The CDR3 reads CSVGRDSGRAGQYF. The DNA of the CDR3 is TGCAGCGTTGGGAGAGATAGCGGGAGGGCCGGGCAGTACTTC.

This clone is a singleton in its sample. The V and J genes are TRBV7-2 and TRBJ1-6; TRBD1 aligns across 7 bases. V dropped 6 bases and J dropped 6; count of bases not matched to a gene: 5. CDR3 length equals 14 residues. The germline CDR1 and CDR2 sequences are SGHTA and FQGNSA. In DNA form, the CDR3 reads TGTGCCAGCAGACTGACAGGGTTTAATTCACCCCTCCACTTT. Encoded protein: CASRLTGFNSPLHF.

V usage is TRBV5-6 and J usage is TRBJ2-7, with D possibly being TRBD1 (6 bases). The V gene lost 4 bases and the J gene lost 5 bases, with 13 bases spanning the gap. The CDR3 has 13 residues. Germline CDR1 SGHDT, CDR2 YYEEEE. CDR3 nucleotide sequence: TGTGCCAGCAGCCGGATGGACAGTCACGAGCAGTACTTC. It is translated as CASSRMDSHEQYF.

Only a few counts were recorded for this clone. The rearrangement links TRBV7-9 to TRBJ2-7, with D tentatively TRBD2 (6 bases). Trimming removed 8 bases at V and 6 bases at J, with 14 bases between. Germline assignment: CDR1 SEHNR and CDR2 FQNEAQ (reference sequence). CDR3 length equals 12 residues. For the CDR3, the DNA is TGTGCCAGCGGGACTGGGCCCTTCGAGCAGTACTTC. Translated: CASGTGPFEQYF.

V and J are TRBV5-6 and TRBJ2-4; 7 nucleotides match TRBD1. Trimming took 4 bases from V and 0 from J; bases not matched to a gene: 10. The germline CDR1 and CDR2 sequences are SGHDT and YYEEEE. The CDR3 has 17 residues. CDR3 nucleotide sequence: TGTGCCAGCAGCCTACTAGGGACAGCCTTAGCCAAAAACATTCAGTACTTC. This gives the protein CASSLLGTALAKNIQYF.

The J gene is TRBJ1-4, the V gene TRBV9, with D tentatively TRBD1 (5 bases). The CDR3 sequence is 16 residues long. The V gene's germline CDR1 is SGDLS and CDR2 YYNGEE. Trimming removed 3 bases at V and 8 bases at J, with 20 bases between. In DNA form, the CDR3 reads TGTGCCAGCAGCGCCCCTCGGGCAGGGCTGAGCGAAAAACTGTTTTTT. As protein: CASSAPRAGLSEKLFF.

CDR3 sequence: CASSQVGRTEAFF. DNA for the CDR3: TGTGCCAGCAGCCAAGTAGGGAGGACTGAAGCTTTCTTT. The rearrangement links TRBV3-1 (or the pseudogene TRBV3-2) to TRBJ1-1, with D unclear. V lost 1 base, J lost 5 bases, and 8 bases lay in between. The CDR3 is 13 amino acids. Per the germline V gene, CDR1 is LGHDT and CDR2 is YNNKEL (reference sequence).

The chain carries TRBV11-2 and TRBJ2-1; 7 bases map to TRBD2. The CDR3 spans 16 residues. With 4 bases clipped from V and 0 bases from J, the junction kept 6 bases outside the gene matches. Germline V gene lookup returns CDR1 SGHAT and CDR2 FQNNGV. The CDR3 DNA is TGTGCCAGCAGCTCGTCTAGCGGCAGCTCCTACAATGAGCAGTTCTTC. Translation gives CASSSSSGSSYNEQFF.

The rearrangement joins TRBV19 to TRBJ1-2; TRBD1 is a possible D gene (5 bases). The V gene's germline CDR1 is LNHDA and CDR2 SQIVND (reference sequence). This CDR3 is built from 15 residues. The V gene lost 0 bases and the J gene lost 4 bases, with 12 bases spanning the gap. The CDR3 sequence: CASSIDRRQIYGYTF. The CDR3 nucleotides read TGTGCCAGTAGTATAGATCGACGACAGATCTATGGCTACACCTTC.

This clone was observed a handful of times. The chain uses TRBV29-1 and TRBJ1-4; 9 bases agree with TRBD1. The length of the CDR3 is 14 residues. Germline loops: CDR1 SQVTM, CDR2 ANQGSEA. The V gene end was trimmed by 5 bases and the J gene end by 8 bases; junction bases not matched to a gene: 9. CDR3 residues: CSVNYRGRGEKLFF. CDR3 bases: TGCAGCGTTAACTACAGGGGGCGCGGGGAAAAACTGTTTTTT.

This rearrangement joins TRBV7-2 to TRBJ2-3; 8 positions match TRBD2. Germline-derived CDR1 and CDR2 are SGHTA and FQGNSA. The J segment lost 6 bases and the V segment lost 5 bases, leaving 13 bases of the junction unmatched. The length of the CDR3 is 16 residues. The CDR3 DNA is TGTGCCAGCAGCGGCCCGGGAGGGCCTGTTGGGGATACGCAGTATTTT. The encoded protein is CASSGPGGPVGDTQYF.

This sequence joins TRBV2 and TRBJ1-1; possible D gene TRBD1, 6 bases. CDR1 is SNHLY, CDR2 FYNNEI, per germline. V was trimmed by 5 bases and J by 6 bases, leaving 16 bases between them. The CDR3 totals 14 residues. The DNA of the CDR3 is TGTGCCAGCAGTTATGCGGGGGGCATCGCTGAAGCTTTCTTT. This encodes CASSYAGGIAEAFF.

This chain uses TRBV24-1 with TRBJ1-1, with 7 bases fitting TRBD1. Germline values: CDR1 KGHDR, CDR2 SFDVKD. There are 13 residues in the CDR3. With V trimmed by 7 bases and J by 5 bases, 6 bases remained unmatched. The CDR3 sequence is CATSAGGRTEAFF. The CDR3 DNA reads TGTGCCACCAGCGCAGGGGGAAGGACTGAAGCTTTCTTT.

The V call is TRBV7-2, the J call TRBJ1-1; TRBD1 matches 9 bases. V dropped 6 bases and J dropped 4; count of bases not matched to a gene: 12. Germline assignment: CDR1 SGHTA and CDR2 FQGNSA. The CDR3 runs to 16 residues. CDR3: CASRPTGGKVGTEAFF. CDR3 coding DNA: TGTGCCAGCAGACCGACAGGGGGTAAGGTTGGCACTGAAGCTTTCTTT.

This clone appeared a single time. This chain links TRBV12-3 or TRBV12-4 with TRBJ1-2, with D tentatively TRBD1 (5 bases). This CDR3 has 12 residues. Trimming stripped 8 bases from V and 8 bases from J, with 15 bases between. The CDR3 reads CASGTQAGGYTF. DNA of the CDR3: TGTGCCAGCGGAACACAGGCGGGGGGCTACACCTTC.

CDR3 amino acids: CASSAGGQPGYGYTF. Written as DNA, the CDR3 is TGTGCCAGTAGTGCGGGGGGACAGCCTGGCTATGGCTACACCTTC. The chain links TRBV19 to TRBJ1-2, with 7 bases lining up with TRBD1. With V trimmed by 5 bases and J by 4 bases, 10 bases remained unmatched. Germline V CDR1 and CDR2: LNHDA, SQIVND (reference sequence). The CDR3 spans 15 residues. Looking up the rest from reference TRBV19 and TRBJ1-2 gives the full variable domain: DGGITQSPKYLFRKEGQNVTLSCEQNLNHDAMYWYRQDPGQGLRLIYYSQIVNDFQKGDIAEGYSVSREKKESFPLTVTSAQKNPTAFYLCASSAGGQPGYGYTFGSGTRLTVV.

V and J are TRBV29-1 and TRBJ1-1; unclear D gene. Germline loops: CDR1 SQVTM, CDR2 ANQGSEA. This CDR3 is 11 amino acids long. The germline V and J ends were trimmed by 3 bases and 6 bases, with 8 bases remaining between them. The CDR3 sequence: CSVDYVAEAFF. The CDR3 DNA reads TGCAGCGTTGACTATGTCGCTGAAGCTTTCTTT. The variable domain in full, completed from reference TRBV29-1 and TRBJ1-1, reads SAVISQKPSRDICQRGTSLTIQCQVDSQVTMMFWYRQQPGQSLTLIATANQGSEATYESGFVIDKFPISRPNLTFSTLTVSNMSPEDSSIYLCSVDYVAEAFFGQGTRLTVV.

V and J are TRBV4-3 and TRBJ2-1, with 8 bases matching TRBD2. After removal of 4 bases from V and 0 bases from J, the junction contained 5 bases not matched to a gene. Germline loops: CDR1 LGHNA, CDR2 YSLEER. The CDR3 covers 16 residues. CDR3 sequence: CASSRAGTSSYNEQFF. DNA of the CDR3: TGCGCCAGCAGCCGGGCCGGGACTAGCTCCTACAATGAGCAGTTCTTC.

The gene calls are TRBV19 and TRBJ2-7, with 7 bases identical to TRBD1. The CDR3 contains 13 residues. In germline, CDR1 is LNHDA, CDR2 SQIVND (reference sequence). V lost 9 bases, J lost 5 bases, and 10 bases stayed unmatched. CDR3 bases: TGTGCCAGCTACGGGACAGCATCGCACGAGCAGTACTTC. Encoded protein: CASYGTASHEQYF.

This clone was observed a few times. The rearrangement links TRBV25-1 to TRBJ1-2, with no clear D. The CDR3 covers 15 residues. V lost 1 base, J lost 3 bases, and 12 bases lay in between. Per germline, CDR1 MGHDK and CDR2 SYGVNS. This CDR3 is CASSEFRGFDYGYTF. The DNA for the CDR3 is TGTGCCAGCAGTGAATTCCGAGGTTTTGACTATGGCTACACCTTC.

The chain recombines TRBV4-3 with TRBJ2-2; no reliable D call. Trimming left V 0 bases short and J 2 bases short, with 10 bases between. Per the germline V gene, CDR1 is LGHNA and CDR2 is YSLEER. The CDR3 runs 16 residues. The CDR3 loop reads CASSQEIGANTGELFF. DNA of the CDR3: TGCGCCAGCAGCCAAGAGATCGGTGCTAACACCGGGGAGCTGTTTTTT.